Listed below are T cell receptor beta chains from one sample, sequenced in a study of regulatory and conventional T cells in RAG deficiency. Libraries were prepared by immunoSEQ multiplex PCR; TCRdb keeps only in-frame clonotypes and omits some of them. Seen here are roughly 30,000 clones, 96% observed once, and the top ten hold roughly 0.35%. These sequences were also reported in another study, on regulatory T cells.

Sequenced: CD25- CD4+ T cells sorted from blood. Every receptor here comes from a human donor in good health. CDR3s include the opening cysteine and the closing phenylalanine or tryptophan. A D gene is named only where the DNA matches it firmly. Size tells how often a clone was seen (once, few, many) or the class of an expanded clone, and some rows leave it out.

>TRBV29-1|TRBJ2-7|-|-
CSAQAGETYEQYF
TGCAGCGCCCAGGCCGGGGAAACCTACGAGCAGTACTTC
>TRBV19|TRBJ2-1|-|TRBD2
CASSVEKGLAGARGYNEQFF
TGTGCCAGTAGTGTTGAGAAGGGACTAGCGGGGGCGAGGGGATACAATGAGCAGTTCTTC
>TRBV6-5|TRBJ2-1|-|TRBD2
CASSSGLAGVYEQFF
TGTGCCAGCAGCTCCGGCCTAGCGGGGGTGTATGAGCAGTTCTTC
>TRBV6-1|TRBJ2-5|once|-
CASSQNTGTQETQYF
TGTGCCAGCAGTCAAAATACAGGGACCCAAGAGACCCAGTACTTC
>TRBV2|TRBJ2-7|-|-
CASSDRVAGSSYEQYF
TGTGCCAGCAGTGATCGGGTTGCAGGGTCCTCCTACGAGCAGTACTTC
>TRBV5-4|TRBJ2-7|once|TRBD2
CASSPWGIAGGGGEQYF
TGTGCCAGCAGCCCGTGGGGAATAGCGGGAGGAGGCGGCGAGCAGTACTTC
>TRBV9|TRBJ2-5|-|TRBD2
CASSVGFRPSGGLETQYF
TGTGCCAGCAGCGTAGGGTTTCGGCCGAGCGGGGGGCTAGAGACCCAGTACTTC
>TRBV5-5|TRBJ2-7|-|TRBD1
CASSPTDRGSYEQYF
TGTGCCAGCAGCCCGACGGACAGGGGCTCCTACGAGCAGTACTTC
>TRBV4-2|TRBJ2-5|once|TRBD2
CASTKGLAGGPLRETQYF
TGTGCCAGCACCAAAGGACTAGCGGGAGGACCCCTAAGAGAGACCCAGTACTTC
>TRBV27|TRBJ1-5|-|TRBD1
CASSPSGQGARQPQHF
TGTGCCAGCAGTCCTTCGGGACAGGGGGCCAGGCAGCCCCAGCATTTT
>TRBV6-1|TRBJ2-7|-|TRBD1
CASSSPGTGSHEQYF
TGTGCCAGCAGTTCCCCCGGGACAGGGTCCCACGAGCAGTACTTC
>TRBV11-3|TRBJ2-1|-|TRBD2
CASSLGTSGGPDEQFF
TGTGCCAGCAGCTTAGGGACTAGCGGGGGGCCGGATGAGCAGTTCTTC
>TRBV5-5|TRBJ1-4|-|-
CASSRQGLATNEKLFF
TGTGCCAGCAGCCGCCAGGGTCTTGCAACTAATGAAAAACTGTTTTTT
>TRBV7-8|TRBJ2-3|once|TRBD1
CASSVTGGRTNTQYF
TGTGCCAGCAGCGTTACAGGGGGTCGGACAAATACGCAGTATTTT
>TRBV6-5|TRBJ2-4|-|TRBD1
CASTRQGADKNIQYF
TGTGCCAGCACCCGACAGGGGGCGGACAAAAACATTCAGTACTTC
>TRBV7-9|TRBJ1-4|-|TRBD1
CASSLADRGEKLFF
TGTGCCAGCAGCTTAGCGGACAGGGGTGAAAAACTGTTTTTT
>TRBV11-2|TRBJ1-4|-|-
CASSPPVGWEEKLFF
TGTGCCAGCAGCCCCCCCGTGGGTTGGGAGGAAAAACTGTTTTTT
>TRBV7-2|TRBJ2-2|once|-
CASSLSGVAMAGELFF
TGTGCCAGCAGCTTATCAGGGGTCGCTATGGCCGGGGAGCTGTTTTTT
>TRBV6-1|TRBJ1-6|-|-
CASSEGTLNSPLHF
TGTGCCAGCAGTGAGGGGACACTCAATTCACCCCTCCACTTT
>TRBV7-2|TRBJ2-1|-|-
CASSLDGASSYNEQFF
TGTGCCAGCAGCTTAGATGGGGCTAGCTCCTACAATGAGCAGTTCTTC
>TRBV18|TRBJ2-2|-|-
CASADRTNTGELFF
TGTGCCAGCGCCGACAGGACGAACACCGGGGAGCTGTTTTTT
>TRBV2|TRBJ1-1|-|-
CASTRGKVNTEAFF
TGTGCCAGCACCCGGGGGAAGGTCAACACTGAAGCTTTCTTT
>TRBV7-9|TRBJ2-3|-|-
CASSPVPRGKSTDTQYF
TGTGCCAGCAGCCCAGTTCCTAGGGGAAAGAGCACAGATACGCAGTATTTT
>TRBV5-8|TRBJ1-1|-|-
CASSRGGNTEAFF
TGTGCCAGCAGCCGGGGGGGGAACACTGAAGCTTTCTTT
>TRBV7-2|TRBJ2-5|-|-
CASSSQETQYF
TGTGCCAGCAGCTCACAAGAGACCCAGTACTTC
>TRBV30|TRBJ2-1|-|-
CAWSPPTGTRFF
TGTGCCTGGAGCCCACCCACAGGTACCCGGTTCTTC
>TRBV5-4|TRBJ2-7|-|TRBD1
CASSLKTGGSYEQYF
TGTGCCAGCAGTTTAAAGACAGGGGGGTCCTACGAGCAGTACTTC
>TRBV6-5|TRBJ1-2|-|TRBD1
CASRRTGRGYTF
TGTGCCAGCAGGAGGACAGGCCGGGGCTACACCTTC
>TRBV2|TRBJ2-4|-|TRBD1
CASSDGTGGFKNIQYF
TGTGCCAGCAGTGATGGGACAGGGGGTTTCAAAAACATTCAGTACTTC
>TRBV5-1|TRBJ2-3|-|TRBD1
CASSRRTGGTDTQYF
TGCGCCAGCAGCCGAAGGACAGGGGGCACAGATACGCAGTATTTT
>TRBV6-5|TRBJ2-5|-|-
CASSRRETQYF
TGTGCCAGCAGCCGCCGGGAGACCCAGTACTTC
>TRBV19|TRBJ2-7|-|-
CASSSLWGDDEQYF
TGTGCCAGTAGTAGCCTTTGGGGGGACGACGAGCAGTACTTC
>TRBV5-1|TRBJ2-5|-|-
CASSFKELETQYF
TGCGCCAGCAGCTTCAAGGAGTTAGAGACCCAGTACTTC
>TRBV25-1|TRBJ2-1|-|TRBD1
CASSELGQGVHNEQFF
TGTGCCAGCAGTGAACTTGGACAGGGGGTACACAATGAGCAGTTCTTC
>TRBV5-1|TRBJ1-2|-|-
CASSPGAALGYGYTF
TGCGCCAGCAGTCCCGGAGCGGCACTGGGCTATGGCTACACCTTC
>TRBV7-2|TRBJ2-3|-|-
CASGAPTGAGDTQYF
TGTGCCAGCGGCGCGCCGACGGGAGCGGGAGATACGCAGTATTTT
>TRBV5-1|TRBJ2-1|-|-
CASSLAVGGPFEQFF
TGCGCCAGCAGCTTGGCCGTGGGGGGTCCTTTTGAGCAGTTCTTC